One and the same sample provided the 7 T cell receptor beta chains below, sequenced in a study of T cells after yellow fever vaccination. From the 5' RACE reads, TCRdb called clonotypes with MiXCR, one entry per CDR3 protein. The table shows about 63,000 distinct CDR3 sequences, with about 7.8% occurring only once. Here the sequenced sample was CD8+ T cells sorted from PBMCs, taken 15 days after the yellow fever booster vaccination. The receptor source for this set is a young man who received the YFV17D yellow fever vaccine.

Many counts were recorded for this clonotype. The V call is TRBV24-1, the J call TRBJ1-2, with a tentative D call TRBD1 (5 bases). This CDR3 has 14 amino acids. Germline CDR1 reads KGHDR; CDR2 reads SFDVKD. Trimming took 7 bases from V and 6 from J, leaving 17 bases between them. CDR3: CATRGVQDGDGYTF. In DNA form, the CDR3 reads TGTGCCACCAGGGGAGTACAGGATGGGGATGGCTACACCTTC.

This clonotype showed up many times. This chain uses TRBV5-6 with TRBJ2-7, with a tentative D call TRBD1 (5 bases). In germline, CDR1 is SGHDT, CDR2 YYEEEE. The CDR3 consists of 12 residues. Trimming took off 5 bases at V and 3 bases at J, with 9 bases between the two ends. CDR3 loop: CASSQTDYEQYF. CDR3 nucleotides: TGTGCCAGCAGTCAGACAGACTACGAGCAGTACTTC.

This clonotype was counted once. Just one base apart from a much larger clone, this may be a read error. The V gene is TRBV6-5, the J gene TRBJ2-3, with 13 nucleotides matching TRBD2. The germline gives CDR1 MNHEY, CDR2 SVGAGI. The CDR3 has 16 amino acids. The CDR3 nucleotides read TGTGGCAGCAGTTCGGGACTAGCGGGGCTGGTTGATACGCAGTATTTT. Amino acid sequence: CGSSSGLAGLVDTQYF.

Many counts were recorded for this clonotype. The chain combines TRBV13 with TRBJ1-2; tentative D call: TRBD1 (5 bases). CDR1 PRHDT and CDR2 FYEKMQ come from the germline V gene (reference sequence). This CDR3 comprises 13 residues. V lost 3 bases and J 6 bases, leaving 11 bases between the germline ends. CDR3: CASSLDMVNGYTF. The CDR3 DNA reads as TGTGCCAGCAGCTTGGACATGGTCAATGGCTACACCTTC.

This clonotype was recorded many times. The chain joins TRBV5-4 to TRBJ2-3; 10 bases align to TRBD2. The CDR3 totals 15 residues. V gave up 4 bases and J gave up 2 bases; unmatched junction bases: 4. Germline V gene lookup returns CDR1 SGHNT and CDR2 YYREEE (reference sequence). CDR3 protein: CASSGTSDSTDTQYF. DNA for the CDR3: TGTGCCAGCAGCGGGACTAGCGATTCCACAGATACGCAGTATTTT.

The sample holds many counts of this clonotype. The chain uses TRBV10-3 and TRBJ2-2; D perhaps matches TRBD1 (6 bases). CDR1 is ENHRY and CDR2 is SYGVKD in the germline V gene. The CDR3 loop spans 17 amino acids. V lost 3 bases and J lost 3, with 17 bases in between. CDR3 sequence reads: CAISDPVGRGDTGELFF. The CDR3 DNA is TGTGCCATCAGTGATCCGGTGGGCAGGGGAGACACCGGGGAGCTGTTTTTT.

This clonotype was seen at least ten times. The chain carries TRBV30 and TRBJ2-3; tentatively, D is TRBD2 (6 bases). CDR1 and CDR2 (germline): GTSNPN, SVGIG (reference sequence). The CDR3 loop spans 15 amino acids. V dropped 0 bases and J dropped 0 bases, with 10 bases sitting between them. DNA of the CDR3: TGTGCCTGGAGTGTACATGGAGGGAGCACAGATACGCAGTATTTT. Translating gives CAWSVHGGSTDTQYF.